These 5 T cell receptor beta chains were sequenced from one sample in a study of cytotoxic CD8 clonotypes in ibrutinib-treated CLL. Data came from immunoSEQ multiplex PCR; TCRdb stores just in-frame clones and leaves some out. The table shows approximately 210,000 clones, with 55% to 85% occurring only once. The source material was PBMCs, sampled after 24 months of ibrutinib treatment. These receptor sequences come from a human donor with chronic lymphocytic leukemia.

The chain joins TRBV7-6 to TRBJ2-1, with TRBD2 matching 11 bases. Trimming at V came to 1 base and at J to 1 base, leaving 3 bases not matched to a gene. The CDR3 sequence is 17 residues long. Germline V gene sequence: CDR1 SGHVS, CDR2 FNYEAQ. The DNA of the CDR3 is TGTGCCAGCAGCTTAGGGACTAGCGGGTGGTCCTACAATGAGCAGTTCTTC. Its protein product is CASSLGTSGWSYNEQFF.

The sample holds a few counts of this clone. This rearrangement joins TRBV28 to TRBJ1-2, with 9 bases matching TRBD1. Trimming removed 4 bases from V and 4 bases from J; junction bases left unmatched: 1. From germline, CDR1 is MDHEN and CDR2 SYDVKM. This CDR3 is built from 13 residues. Here the CDR3 DNA reads TGTGCCAGCAGTTGGGGACAGGGCTATGGCTACACCTTC. Its translation: CASSWGQGYGYTF.

A note on this clone: The sample carries other DNA sequences with the same CDR3. The chain combines TRBV5-4 with TRBJ2-3; maybe TRBD2 (6 bases). Germline CDR1 SGHNT, CDR2 YYREEE (reference sequence). CDR3 size: 14 residues. V shed 0 bases and J shed 6 bases, with 11 bases lying between them. The CDR3: CASSLGLASDTQYF. CDR3 sequence (DNA): TGTGCCAGCAGCTTGGGGCTAGCGAGTGATACGCAGTATTTT.

There are a few counts of this clone. The chain couples TRBV5-1 to TRBJ2-5; no clear D gene. Trimming removed 4 bases from V and 2 bases from J, with 9 bases in between. Looked up from germline, CDR1 is SGHRS and CDR2 is YFSETQ. This CDR3 comprises 13 residues. In DNA, the CDR3 is TGCGCCAGCAGCACGAGGAATCAAGAGACCCAGTACTTC. It yields the protein CASSTRNQETQYF.

This clone was seen more than once but under ten times. This chain uses TRBV20-1 with TRBJ1-5; D not resolved. Between the trimmed V and J ends, which lost 7 bases and 10 bases, there was a span of 14 bases. The germline V gene encodes CDR1 DFQATT and CDR2 SNEGSKA (reference sequence). CDR3 length equals 11 residues. The CDR3 nucleotides are TGCAGTGTTACAAGTGTAGGTCCCCAGCATTTT. This translates into CSVTSVGPQHF.